This TCR beta chain appears in the sequencing data of a study of control samples from healthy donors and cancer patients. Some clones are missing from TCRdb's copy, which holds only in-frame ones; the method was immunoSEQ multiplex PCR. The sample lists 100,000 to 150,000 clones, about 90% occurring once. CDR1 is KGHDR, CDR2 SFDVKD, per germline. The trim removed 9 bases at V and 7 bases at J, leaving 9 bases unmatched. This CDR3 region has 14 residues. The rearrangement links TRBV24-1 to TRBJ2-2; 8 bases are shared with TRBD1. The origin of this receptor is a man aged 50 to 59 with head and neck cancer. The sequencing sample was made of PBMCs. CDR3 sequence: CATRAGTGYGELFF. Here the CDR3 DNA reads TGTGCCACCCGGGCGGGGACAGGATACGGGGAGCTGTTTTTT.